The rows below give T cell receptor beta chains drawn from one sample of a study of identical twins. TCRdb fed the 5' RACE reads into MiXCR, producing one record per CDR3 protein. The table records more than 250,000 distinct CDR3 sequences, roughly 8.6% of them present only once. These data were likewise used in another study, on yellow fever vaccine responses in identical twins.

Sequencing was done on a sample of memory (CD45RO+) T cells sorted from blood. The receptors come from a woman aged 18 to 35 in good health. Both conserved end residues are trimmed from each CDR3.

v_call	cdr3_aa
TRBV5-1	ASSSGQGGPIEAF
TRBV5-5	ASGPGVLNTEAF
TRBV2	ASSVNPTNEKLF
TRBV5-1	ASSLDGTGVNQPQH
TRBV12-3/TRBV12-4	ASSLTGRGGYT
TRBV11-2	ASSFAETQY
TRBV9	ASSVEVFSSYNEQF
TRBV7-9	ASSLAGGPIEQF
TRBV4-1	ASSQDGRGAGNEQF
TRBV12-3/TRBV12-4	ASSSPGGAGETQY
TRBV19	ASSTLQGTYGYT
TRBV12-3/TRBV12-4	ASSNRDFQF
TRBV10-1	ASSESLGELF
TRBV9	ASSVGLWGFAETQY
TRBV5-1	ASSDTGGPYNEQF
TRBV27	ASSELLGYEQY
TRBV20-1	SARARVTEAF
TRBV12-3/TRBV12-4	ASSTGPLRAGGRAVY
TRBV7-3	ASSFIGSGDTQY
TRBV20-1	SASLGWADNNEQF
TRBV12-3/TRBV12-4	ASRAGTGVETQY
TRBV2	ASRGTSGASYNEQF
TRBV28	ASSFMGFQETQY
TRBV18	ASSPRQGADNEQF
TRBV7-8	ASSRDRVYSNQPQH
TRBV15	ATSRGPGQDYGYT
TRBV18	ASSPRASGSTRYNEQF
TRBV12-3/TRBV12-4	ASSKISGGGQQETQY
TRBV28	ASSLAGIYNEQF
TRBV12-3/TRBV12-4	ASSLDGIIQY
TRBV7-9	ASSLSPSGGETQY
TRBV20-1	SAPGRGGRWTEAF
TRBV5-1	ASSFSPAGQGAKNIQY
TRBV20-1	SARIAGDQQETQY
TRBV27	ASSRTLGSYEQY
TRBV20-1	SVQVGRNTGELF
TRBV20-1	SASPVRGNTGELF
TRBV28	ASSRQSSYNEQF
TRBV3-1	ACTPSVGTTYGYT
TRBV3-1	ASSQDLGRYEQY
TRBV3-1	ASSQDWGDETQY
TRBV12-3/TRBV12-4	ASSLRTTSTDTQY
TRBV4-1	ASSQVEGGHYNEQF
TRBV6-5	ASSNRRMNTEAF
TRBV6-5	ASSYSGSGRGEQY
TRBV25-1	ASSSTEGASINEQF